This TCR beta chain was profiled in a study of blood T cell repertoires in COVID-19. Study background: Samples representing acute and convalescent COVID-19 were sourced from the United States, Italy and Spain. Sources were T cells, B-cell-depleted T cells, or PBMCs; the material itself was cDNA or gDNA.

This CDR3 is built from 13 residues. The V gene end was trimmed by 7 bases and the J gene end by 7 bases; junction bases not matched to a gene: 9. Original handling: Counts of nucleated cells, estimated from reference gene primer amplification, were obtained. Profiling relied on immunoSEQ multiplex PCR, and the TCRdb table lists in-frame clones only, not all of them. For V, J and clone size, that table is used; D and trimming come from the DNA. The sample carries 150,000 to 200,000 clones, roughly 86% recorded once. The clonotype originates from an older man with acute or convalescent COVID-19. The chain has TRBV12-3 or TRBV12-4 and TRBJ1-2; 7 nucleotides line up with TRBD1. Sequencing was carried out using peripheral blood. DNA for the CDR3: TGTGCCAGCACCTTCGACAGGGTGGGTGGCTACACCTTC. This sequence encodes CASTFDRVGGYTF.